Listed here are 22 T cell receptor beta chains from one sample, sequenced in a study of early T cells in non-severe SARS-CoV-2 infection. Via MiXCR, TCRdb re-called the 5' RACE reads, giving one row per CDR3 protein. The sample carries more than 65,000 distinct CDR3 sequences, around 13% recorded once. The specimen sequenced was whole blood. The source is an adult who was a healthcare worker with PCR-confirmed SARS-CoV-2 infection or an uninfected control (not recorded which).

This clonotype was seen a handful of times. This chain links TRBV12-3 or TRBV12-4 with TRBJ1-2, with 8 bases matching TRBD1. J was trimmed by 1 base and V by 6 bases; bases with no gene match: 4. The CDR3 runs 14 residues. CDR3 DNA: TGTGCCAGCAGCTATGACAGGGGTAACTATGGCTACACCTTC. Translated: CASSYDRGNYGYTF.

The chain couples TRBV6-1 to TRBJ2-7; 9 bases fit TRBD1. The germline CDR1 and CDR2 sequences are MNHNS and SASEGT. This CDR3 spans 16 amino acids. V dropped 6 bases and J dropped 2; count of bases not matched to a gene: 11. The CDR3, as DNA: TGTGCCAGCAGCAGTGTGTCGGGGACAGGGCCCTACGAGCAGTACTTC. It codes for CASSSVSGTGPYEQYF.

The chain couples TRBV5-6 to TRBJ2-1, with D unclear. The length of the CDR3 is 13 residues. V dropped 4 bases and J dropped 8 bases, with 13 bases sitting between them. Germline loops: CDR1 SGHDT, CDR2 YYEEEE. The CDR3 bases are TGTGCCAGCAGCGCGAGACCCGGACATGAGCAGTTCTTC. Its protein product is CASSARPGHEQFF.

A few counts support this clonotype. The gene calls are TRBV2 and TRBJ2-3, with TRBD1 matching over 8 bases. V lost 2 bases and J lost 3; bases outside the gene matches: 1. CDR3 length equals 14 residues. Germline assignment: CDR1 SNHLY and CDR2 FYNNEI. CDR3 sequence reads: CASSENRGTDTQYF. Here the CDR3 DNA reads TGTGCCAGCAGTGAAAACAGGGGGACAGATACGCAGTATTTT.

This clonotype showed up many times. This sequence joins TRBV6-5 and TRBJ1-3; D remains ambiguous. Germline V gene lookup returns CDR1 MNHEY and CDR2 SVGAGI. The length of the CDR3 is 16 residues. Trimming removed 2 bases at V and 0 bases at J, with 11 bases between. The CDR3 DNA reads TGTGCCAGCAGTTACGAGGGAGGGTACTCTGGAAACACCATATATTTT. Amino acid sequence: CASSYEGGYSGNTIYF.

This clonotype was seen at least ten times. The chain is built from TRBV6-6 and TRBJ1-3; D is uncertain. Trimming pared 2 bases from V and 4 bases from J, leaving 12 bases between. Germline CDR1 MNHNY, CDR2 SVGAGI (reference sequence). The CDR3 is made up of 15 amino acids. The CDR3 DNA reads as TGTGCCAGCAGTTACGCGGGGTTTCCAGGAAACACCATATATTTT. Its protein is CASSYAGFPGNTIYF.

This clonotype was found many times. The CDR3 DNA is TGCAGCGTTGAAGGCGGGGAGGACGTGGCCCAGTACTTC. Protein: CSVEGGEDVAQYF. The chain links TRBV29-1 to TRBJ2-5; a weak D match, TRBD2 (6 bases). The CDR3 loop spans 13 amino acids. CDR1 is SQVTM and CDR2 is ANQGSEA in the germline V gene. The V end was cut by 1 base, the J end by 9 bases, with 15 bases between.

This clonotype was observed many times. The V gene is TRBV6-1, the J gene TRBJ2-1, with TRBD2 as a possible D gene (6 bases). Between the trimmed V and J ends, which lost 6 bases and 2 bases, there was a span of 17 bases. This CDR3 contains 16 residues. The germline gives CDR1 MNHNS, CDR2 SASEGT. The CDR3: CASSRISGGPYNEQFF. The CDR3 nucleotides read TGTGCCAGCAGCCGTATTAGCGGAGGTCCCTACAATGAGCAGTTCTTC.

This clonotype was counted between two and nine times. The V and J genes are TRBV7-2 and TRBJ2-7; 8 nucleotides match TRBD1. Germline V gives CDR1 SGHTA, CDR2 FQGNSA. The CDR3 is 13 amino acids. With V trimmed by 5 bases and J by 4 bases, 4 bases remained unmatched. CDR3 sequence (DNA): TGTGCCAGCAGCCATGGACAGGGTTACGAGCAGTACTTC. It specifies CASSHGQGYEQYF.

The CDR3 loop is CASSVTANRDPPIDNEQFF. DNA for the CDR3: TGTGCCAGCAGTGTTACGGCGAACCGGGACCCACCAATTGACAATGAGCAGTTCTTC. The J gene is TRBJ2-1, the V gene TRBV12-3 or TRBV12-4, with D possibly being TRBD1 or TRBD2 (5 bases each). Trimming stripped 5 bases from V and 5 bases from J, with 28 bases between. The CDR3 consists of 19 residues.

This clonotype appeared many times. The genes are TRBV11-2 and TRBJ2-1; D gene uncertain. In germline, CDR1 is SGHAT, CDR2 FQNNGV. V lost 1 base and J 1 base, leaving 5 bases between the germline ends. The CDR3 covers 14 residues. CDR3 in DNA: TGTGCCAGCAGCTTAGTGGGATCCTACAATGAGCAGTTCTTC. It specifies CASSLVGSYNEQFF.

V usage is TRBV9 and J usage is TRBJ1-1; D unresolved. Per the germline V gene, CDR1 is SGDLS and CDR2 is YYNGEE. Trimming left V 0 bases short and J 4 bases short, with 13 bases between. The CDR3 length is 15 residues. This chain's CDR3 is CASSVEGGPGTEAFF. The CDR3 DNA reads TGTGCCAGCAGCGTAGAGGGAGGGCCGGGCACTGAAGCTTTCTTT.

Only a few counts were recorded for this clonotype. V usage is TRBV20-1 and J usage is TRBJ2-5; TRBD1 aligns across 7 bases. This CDR3 comprises 12 residues. The V gene end was trimmed by 3 bases and the J gene end by 5 bases; junction bases not matched to a gene: 3. The germline V gene has CDR1 DFQATT and CDR2 SNEGSKA (reference sequence). CDR3 sequence reads: CSARTGLETQYF. As DNA, the CDR3 is TGCAGTGCTAGGACAGGGCTGGAGACCCAGTACTTC.

This clonotype was detected many times. The chain has TRBV19 and TRBJ1-1, with D possibly being TRBD1 (6 bases). Germline CDR1 LNHDA, CDR2 SQIVND (reference sequence). V was cut by 9 bases and J by 2 bases, with 19 bases left in between. The CDR3 has 15 amino acids. CDR3 nucleotides: TGTGCCAGCACGACCCTGGACAGTTCTAACACTGAAGCTTTCTTT. Translated, it gives CASTTLDSSNTEAFF. The entire variable domain, with the rest obtained from reference TRBV19 and TRBJ1-1, is as follows: DGGITQSPKYLFRKEGQNVTLSCEQNLNHDAMYWYRQDPGQGLRLIYYSQIVNDFQKGDIAEGYSVSREKKESFPLTVTSAQKNPTAFYLCASTTLDSSNTEAFFGQGTRLTVV.

This clonotype was observed at least ten times. The rearrangement links TRBV7-6 to TRBJ2-5; D may correspond to TRBD1 or TRBD2 (5 bases each). This CDR3 has 16 residues. Germline CDR1 is SGHVS and CDR2 is FNYEAQ. V was clipped by 1 base and J by 5 bases, with 17 bases between them. The CDR3 loop is CASSLDIGTLKETQYF. The CDR3 DNA reads TGTGCCAGCAGCTTAGATATCGGGACCTTAAAGGAGACCCAGTACTTC.

At least ten counts were recorded for this clonotype. The chain employs TRBV28 and TRBJ2-5, with D possibly being TRBD1 or TRBD2 (5 bases each). Trimming shortened V by 3 bases and J by 8 bases, and 19 bases separated the two germline ends. Germline V gives CDR1 MDHEN, CDR2 SYDVKM. This CDR3 spans 15 amino acids. Here the CDR3 reads CASSFIGTEQGTQYF. The CDR3 region has the DNA TGTGCCAGCAGTTTTATTGGGACGGAACAAGGTACCCAGTACTTC.

This clonotype was recorded many times. The rearrangement links TRBV5-1 to TRBJ2-1; 8 bases are a match to TRBD1. Germline CDR1 is SGHRS and CDR2 is YFSETQ. V lost 4 bases, J lost 5 bases, and 14 bases stayed unmatched. The CDR3 has 17 amino acids. Here the CDR3 reads CASSEPYRGKENNEQFF. The CDR3 region has the DNA TGCGCCAGCAGCGAGCCTTACAGGGGGAAGGAAAACAATGAGCAGTTCTTC. Variable domain in full (rest from reference TRBV5-1 and TRBJ2-1): KAGVTQTPRYLIKTRGQQVTLSCSPISGHRSVSWYQQTPGQGLQFLFEYFSETQRNKGNFPGRFSGRQFSNSRSEMNVSTLELGDSALYLCASSEPYRGKENNEQFFGPGTRLTVL.

This clonotype was counted at least ten times. The chain joins TRBV20-1 to TRBJ2-3; D not certain. The CDR3 has 13 residues. Trimming removed 3 bases at V and 5 bases at J, with 12 bases between. Per the germline V gene, CDR1 is DFQATT and CDR2 is SNEGSKA (reference sequence). The CDR3 region is CSASPLGKDTQYF. The CDR3 DNA reads as TGCAGTGCTAGTCCCCTGGGAAAAGATACGCAGTATTTT.

This clonotype was counted a few times. The genes are TRBV4-2 and TRBJ1-1; a weak D match, TRBD1 (6 bases). The CDR3 has 15 amino acids. Germline-derived CDR1 and CDR2 are LGHNA and YNFKEQ. The V end lost 0 bases, the J end lost 6 bases, and 14 bases lay between the germline ends. CDR3 DNA sequence: TGTGCCAGCAGCCAAGAACCGGCCCCAGGGGCTGAAGCTTTCTTT. Protein product: CASSQEPAPGAEAFF.

This chain joins TRBV7-2 and TRBJ1-1, with TRBD1 matching 8 bases. The V gene's germline CDR1 is SGHTA and CDR2 FQGNSA. The J segment lost 0 bases and the V segment lost 5 bases, leaving 8 bases of the junction unmatched. The CDR3 length is 16 residues. The CDR3 region has the DNA TGTGCCAGCAGCCGAAGATCGGGACAGGTGAACACTGAAGCTTTCTTT. This codes for CASSRRSGQVNTEAFF.

The chain has TRBV25-1 and TRBJ1-2; D perhaps matches TRBD1 (6 bases). The CDR3 consists of 11 residues. Trimming cost V 7 bases and J 8 bases, with 11 bases left between them. Per the germline V gene, CDR1 is MGHDK and CDR2 is SYGVNS. The CDR3 DNA is TGTGCCAGCAAACAGGGTGGCGGCTACACCTTC. Its protein is CASKQGGGYTF.

This clonotype was seen many times. This chain joins TRBV25-1 and TRBJ1-3; 8 bases fit TRBD1. The CDR3 extends over 16 amino acids. Trimming removed 2 bases from V and 0 bases from J; junction bases left unmatched: 3. Germline V lookup: CDR1 MGHDK, CDR2 SYGVNS. The CDR3 reads CASSEGGTGSGNTIYF. The CDR3 region has the DNA TGTGCCAGCAGTGAAGGGGGGACAGGCTCTGGAAACACCATATATTTT. Full variable domain (missing parts from reference TRBV25-1 and TRBJ1-3): EADIYQTPRYLVIGTGKKITLECSQTMGHDKMYWYQQDPGMELHLIHYSYGVNSTEKGDLSSESTVSRIRTEHFPLTLESARPSHTSQYLCASSEGGTGSGNTIYFGEGSWLTVV.